This TCR beta chain appears in the sequencing data of a study of blood T cell repertoires in COVID-19. Background on the study: Sources were T cells, B-cell-depleted T cells, or PBMCs; the material itself was cDNA or gDNA.

Assay: immunoSEQ multiplex PCR; the TCRdb copy retains only in-frame clones and omits some. The table lists roughly 250,000 clones, 75% to 90% of them singletons, with about 6% in the top ten. Per germline, CDR1 SGHRS and CDR2 YFSETQ. The CDR3 loop spans 14 amino acids. V shed 7 bases, J shed 5 bases, and the junction held 9 bases outside the gene matches. The material sequenced was PBMCs or T cells enriched from blood (not recorded which). The chain joins TRBV5-1 to TRBJ2-3, with 8 bases that match TRBD2. The sequence came from a young woman with acute COVID-19. CDR3 DNA: TGCGCCAGCGCGACTAGCGATCGGGGAGATACGCAGTATTTT. This translates into CASATSDRGDTQYF.